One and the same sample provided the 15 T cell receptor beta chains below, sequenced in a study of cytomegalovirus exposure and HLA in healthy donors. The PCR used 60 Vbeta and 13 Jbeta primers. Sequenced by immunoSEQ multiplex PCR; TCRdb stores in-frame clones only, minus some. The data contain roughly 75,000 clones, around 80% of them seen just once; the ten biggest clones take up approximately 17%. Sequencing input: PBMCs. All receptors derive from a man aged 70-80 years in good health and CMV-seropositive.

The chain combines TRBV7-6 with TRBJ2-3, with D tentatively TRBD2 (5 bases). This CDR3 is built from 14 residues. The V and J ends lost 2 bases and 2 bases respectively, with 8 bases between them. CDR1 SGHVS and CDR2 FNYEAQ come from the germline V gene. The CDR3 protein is CASSLSGNTDTQYF. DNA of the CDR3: TGTGCCAGCAGCTTATCCGGGAACACAGATACGCAGTATTTT. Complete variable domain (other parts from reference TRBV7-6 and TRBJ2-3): GAGVSQSPRYKVTKRGQDVALRCDPISGHVSLYWYRQALGQGPEFLTYFNYEAQQDKSGLPNDRFSAERPEGSISTLTIQRTEQRDSAMYRCASSLSGNTDTQYFGPGTRLTVL.

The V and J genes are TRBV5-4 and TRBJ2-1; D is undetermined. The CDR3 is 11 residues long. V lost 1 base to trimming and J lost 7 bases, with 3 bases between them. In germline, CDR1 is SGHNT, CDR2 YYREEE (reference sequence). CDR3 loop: CASSLYNEQFF. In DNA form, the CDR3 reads TGTGCCAGCAGCTTGTATAATGAGCAGTTCTTC.

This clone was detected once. This CDR3 is CASSLRRGATNEKLFF. Here the CDR3 DNA reads TGCGCCAGCAGCTTGAGGCGGGGAGCCACTAATGAAAAACTGTTTTTT. The chain links TRBV5-1 to TRBJ1-4; D gene unclear. Trimming took 1 base from V and 2 from J, leaving 12 bases between them. The germline CDR1 and CDR2 sequences are SGHRS and YFSETQ. The CDR3 length is 16 residues.

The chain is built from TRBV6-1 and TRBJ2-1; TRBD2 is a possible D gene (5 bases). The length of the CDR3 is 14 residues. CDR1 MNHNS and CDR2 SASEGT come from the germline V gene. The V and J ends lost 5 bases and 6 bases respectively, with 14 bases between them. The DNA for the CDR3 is TGTGCCAGCAGTCCCCCGAACGAGGGCAATGAGCAGTTCTTC. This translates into CASSPPNEGNEQFF.

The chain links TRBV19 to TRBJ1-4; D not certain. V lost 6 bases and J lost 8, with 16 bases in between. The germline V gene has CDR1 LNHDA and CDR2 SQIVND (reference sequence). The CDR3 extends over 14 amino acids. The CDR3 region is CASRFWQDEEKLFF. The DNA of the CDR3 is TGTGCCAGTAGATTTTGGCAGGATGAAGAAAAACTGTTTTTT.

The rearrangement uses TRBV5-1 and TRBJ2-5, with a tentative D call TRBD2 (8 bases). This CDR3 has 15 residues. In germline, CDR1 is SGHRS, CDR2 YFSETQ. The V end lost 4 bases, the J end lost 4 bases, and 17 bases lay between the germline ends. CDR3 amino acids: CASSGDGRGRETQYF. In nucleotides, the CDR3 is TGCGCCAGCAGCGGAGACGGGAGGGGGCGAGAGACCCAGTACTTC.

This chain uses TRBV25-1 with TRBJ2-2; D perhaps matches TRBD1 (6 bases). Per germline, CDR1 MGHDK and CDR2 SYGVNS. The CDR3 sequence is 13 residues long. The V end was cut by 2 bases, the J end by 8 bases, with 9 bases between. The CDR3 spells CASSEQGSGELFF. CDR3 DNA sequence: TGTGCCAGCAGTGAACAGGGGAGTGGGGAGCTGTTTTTT.

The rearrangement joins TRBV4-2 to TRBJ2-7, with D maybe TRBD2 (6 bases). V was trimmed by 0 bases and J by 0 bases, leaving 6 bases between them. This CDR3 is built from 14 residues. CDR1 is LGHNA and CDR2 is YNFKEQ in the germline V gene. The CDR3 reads CASSQEGGSYEQYF. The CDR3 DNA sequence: TGTGCCAGCAGCCAAGAGGGGGGCTCCTACGAGCAGTACTTC.

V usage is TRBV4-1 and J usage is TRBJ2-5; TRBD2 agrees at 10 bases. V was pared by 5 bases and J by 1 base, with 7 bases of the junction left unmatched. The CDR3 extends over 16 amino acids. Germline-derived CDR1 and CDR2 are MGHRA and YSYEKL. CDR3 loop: CASSRFLAGVQETQYF. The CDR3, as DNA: TGCGCCAGCAGCAGATTTCTAGCGGGAGTCCAAGAGACCCAGTACTTC.

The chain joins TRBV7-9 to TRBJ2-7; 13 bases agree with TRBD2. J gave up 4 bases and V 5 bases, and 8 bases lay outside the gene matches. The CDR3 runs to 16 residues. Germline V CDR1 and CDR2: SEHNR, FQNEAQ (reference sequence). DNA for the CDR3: TGTGCCAGCAGCCTTAACGGACTAGCGGGAGATTACGAGCAGTACTTC. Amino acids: CASSLNGLAGDYEQYF.

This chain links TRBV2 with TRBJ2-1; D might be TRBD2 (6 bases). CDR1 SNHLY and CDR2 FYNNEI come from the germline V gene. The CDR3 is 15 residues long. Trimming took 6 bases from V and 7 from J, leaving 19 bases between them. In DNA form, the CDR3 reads TGTGCCAGCAGCCCCCGGGACTCCGGTCAAAATGAGCAGTTCTTC. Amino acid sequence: CASSPRDSGQNEQFF. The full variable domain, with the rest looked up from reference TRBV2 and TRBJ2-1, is EPEVTQTPSHQVTQMGQEVILRCVPISNHLYFYWYRQILGQKVEFLVSFYNNEISEKSEIFDDQFSVERPDGSNFTLKIRSTKLEDSAMYFCASSPRDSGQNEQFFGPGTRLTVL.

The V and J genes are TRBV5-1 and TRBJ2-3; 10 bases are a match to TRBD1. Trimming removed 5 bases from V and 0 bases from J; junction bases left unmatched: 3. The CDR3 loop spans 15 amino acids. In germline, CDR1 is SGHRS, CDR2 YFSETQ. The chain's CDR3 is CASRPDRGSTDTQYF. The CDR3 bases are TGCGCCAGCAGGCCGGACAGGGGGAGCACAGATACGCAGTATTTT.

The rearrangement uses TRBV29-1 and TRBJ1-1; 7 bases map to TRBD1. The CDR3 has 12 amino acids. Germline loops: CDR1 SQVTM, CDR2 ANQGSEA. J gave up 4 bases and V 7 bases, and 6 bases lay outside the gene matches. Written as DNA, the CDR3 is TGCAGCGCCGCAGGACAGGCCACTGAAGCTTTCTTT. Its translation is CSAAGQATEAFF. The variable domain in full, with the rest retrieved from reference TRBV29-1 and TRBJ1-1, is SAVISQKPSRDICQRGTSLTIQCQVDSQVTMMFWYRQQPGQSLTLIATANQGSEATYESGFVIDKFPISRPNLTFSTLTVSNMSPEDSSIYLCSAAGQATEAFFGQGTRLTVV.

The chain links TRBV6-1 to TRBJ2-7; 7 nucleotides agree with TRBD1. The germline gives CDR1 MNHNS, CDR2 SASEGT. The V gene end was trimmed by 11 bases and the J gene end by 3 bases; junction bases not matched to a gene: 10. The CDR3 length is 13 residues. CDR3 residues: CAGESGQNYEQYF. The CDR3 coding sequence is TGTGCCGGGGAATCGGGACAGAACTACGAGCAGTACTTC.

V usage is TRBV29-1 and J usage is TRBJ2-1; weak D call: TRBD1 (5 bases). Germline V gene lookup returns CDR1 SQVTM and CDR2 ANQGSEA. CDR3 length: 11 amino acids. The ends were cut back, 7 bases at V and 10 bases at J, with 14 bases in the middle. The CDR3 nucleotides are TGCAGCGGCCAAACCTGGGGCGAGCAGTTCTTC. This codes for CSGQTWGEQFF.